This TCR beta chain was found in a study of shared clonotypes between healthy human individuals. CD8 cells regarded as naive lacked CD45RO, were positively chosen for CCR7, and omitted terminally differentiated effector memory CD45RA+ cells. The test was conducted at deep level. Sequencing was performed with immunoSEQ multiplex PCR; in TCRdb, only in-frame clones are kept and a portion is missing. The table has some 2.1 million clones, 80% to 95% seen once. V lost 2 bases and J 6 bases, leaving 15 bases between the germline ends. The germline CDR1 and CDR2 sequences are SGHNT and YYREEE (reference sequence). This CDR3 comprises 15 residues.

The TCR originated in a man younger than 35 in good health. Some clones in this sample may be carry-over from other donors' samples. The chain couples TRBV5-4 to TRBJ2-1, with D perhaps TRBD2 (6 bases). Sequencing used naive CD8+ T cells from PBMCs. As DNA, the CDR3 is TGTGCCAGCAGCTTAAGTCGGGAGTTGGGCAATGAGCAGTTCTTC. It yields the protein CASSLSRELGNEQFF.